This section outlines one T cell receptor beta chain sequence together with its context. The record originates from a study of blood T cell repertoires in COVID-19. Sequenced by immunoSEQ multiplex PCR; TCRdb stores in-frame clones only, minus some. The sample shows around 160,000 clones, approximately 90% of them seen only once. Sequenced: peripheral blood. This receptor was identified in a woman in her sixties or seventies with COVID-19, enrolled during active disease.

CDR3 protein: CSAQTSGANVLTF. The CDR3 bases are TGCAGCGCACAGACCTCTGGGGCCAACGTCCTGACTTTC. The V and J genes are TRBV29-1 and TRBJ2-6; D uncertain. Germline CDR1 is SQVTM and CDR2 is ANQGSEA. The ends were cut back, 7 bases at V and 0 bases at J, with 7 bases in the middle. CDR3 length: 13 amino acids.